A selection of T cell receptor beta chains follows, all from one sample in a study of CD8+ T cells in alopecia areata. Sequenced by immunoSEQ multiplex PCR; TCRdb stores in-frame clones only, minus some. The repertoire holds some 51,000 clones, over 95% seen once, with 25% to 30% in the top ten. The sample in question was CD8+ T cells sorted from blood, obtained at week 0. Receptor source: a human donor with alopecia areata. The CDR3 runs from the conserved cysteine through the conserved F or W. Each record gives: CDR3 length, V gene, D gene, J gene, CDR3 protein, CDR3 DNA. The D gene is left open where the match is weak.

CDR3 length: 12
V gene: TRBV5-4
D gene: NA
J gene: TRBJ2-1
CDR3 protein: CASSLSNNEQFF
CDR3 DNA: TGTGCCAGCAGCTTGAGTAACAATGAGCAGTTCTTC

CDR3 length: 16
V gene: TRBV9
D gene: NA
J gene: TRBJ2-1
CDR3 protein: CASSVRGPSSYNEQFF
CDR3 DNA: TGTGCCAGCAGCGTTAGGGGCCCCAGCTCCTACAATGAGCAGTTCTTC

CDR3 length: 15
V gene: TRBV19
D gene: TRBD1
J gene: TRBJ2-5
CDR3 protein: CASSTWTGSKETQYF
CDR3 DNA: TGTGCCAGTAGTACGTGGACAGGGTCAAAAGAGACCCAGTACTTC

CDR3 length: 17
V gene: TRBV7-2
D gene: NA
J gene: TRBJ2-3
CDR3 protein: CASSLGPADTSTDTQYF
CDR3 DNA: TGTGCCAGCAGCTTAGGGCCAGCGGACACTAGCACAGATACGCAGTATTTT

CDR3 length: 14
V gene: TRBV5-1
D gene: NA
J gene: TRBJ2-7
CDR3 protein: CASGLGESSYEQYF
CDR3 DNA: TGCGCCAGCGGTTTGGGGGAAAGCTCCTACGAGCAGTACTTC

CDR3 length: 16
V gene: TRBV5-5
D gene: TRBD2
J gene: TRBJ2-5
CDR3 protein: CASSLGTSSPRIAQYF
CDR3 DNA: TGTGCCAGCAGCTTGGGGACTAGCAGTCCCAGAATCGCCCAGTACTTC

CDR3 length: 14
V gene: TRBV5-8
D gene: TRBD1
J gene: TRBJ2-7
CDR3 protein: CASSTRTGTYEQYF
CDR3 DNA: TGTGCCAGCAGCACCCGGACAGGGACCTACGAGCAGTACTTC

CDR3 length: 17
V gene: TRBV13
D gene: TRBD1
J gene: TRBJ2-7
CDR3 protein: CASSSTEDGTEPYEQYF
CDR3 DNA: TGTGCCAGCAGCTCGACTGAGGACGGGACAGAACCCTACGAGCAGTACTTC

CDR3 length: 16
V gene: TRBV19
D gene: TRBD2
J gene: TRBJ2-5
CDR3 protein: CASSYGLAGGRETQYF
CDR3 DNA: TGTGCCAGTAGTTATGGACTAGCGGGGGGCCGGGAGACCCAGTACTTC

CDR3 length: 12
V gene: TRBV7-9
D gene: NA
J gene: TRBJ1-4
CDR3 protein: CASRRDNEKLFF
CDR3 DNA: TGTGCCAGCAGAAGGGACAACGAAAAACTGTTTTTT

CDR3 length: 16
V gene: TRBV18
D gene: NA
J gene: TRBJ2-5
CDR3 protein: CASSPTSRLSGETQYF
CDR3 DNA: TGTGCCAGCTCACCCACGTCACGACTCTCGGGGGAGACCCAGTACTTC

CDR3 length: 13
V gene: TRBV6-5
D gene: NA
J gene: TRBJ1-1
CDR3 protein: CASSYVRGSEAFF
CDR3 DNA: TGTGCCAGCAGTTACGTGAGGGGGAGTGAAGCTTTCTTT

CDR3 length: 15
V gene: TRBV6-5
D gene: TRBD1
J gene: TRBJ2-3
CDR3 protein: CASSRGTGDADTQYF
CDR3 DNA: TGTGCCAGCAGCAGAGGGACAGGGGACGCAGATACGCAGTATTTT

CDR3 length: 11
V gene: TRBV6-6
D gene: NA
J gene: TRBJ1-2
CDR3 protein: CASSYSSHYDF
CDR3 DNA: TGTGCCAGCAGTTACTCGTCCCACTACGACTTC